A selection of T cell receptor beta chains follows, all from one sample in a study of CD8 T cells in cerebrospinal fluid in Alzheimer's disease. TCRdb processed the 10x single-cell sequencing reads again and assigns one entry to each CDR3 protein, with no DNA. This sample's table reports about 1,000 distinct CDR3 sequences. The sample taken for sequencing was cerebrospinal fluid. The receptors were sampled from a human donor in good health. The CDR3 runs from the conserved cysteine through the conserved F or W. The listing skips clone size in some rows; elsewhere it reads once, few, many or a size class.

TRBJ2-3	medium-sized	TRBV5-4	CASSLAERADTQYF
TRBJ1-1	large	TRBV7-3	CASSLVGGESTEAFF
TRBJ2-2	medium-sized	TRBV11-2	CASSFIPNDRIYTGELFF
TRBJ2-5	large	TRBV7-9	CASSPVVETQYF
TRBJ2-1	medium-sized	TRBV5-1	CASSLAGAGGYNEQFF
TRBJ2-1	medium-sized	TRBV3-1	CASKAQTSNEQFF
TRBJ1-2	large	TRBV7-9	CASSARAGDYGYTF
TRBJ1-1	large	TRBV7-2	CASGRLGLNTEAFF
TRBJ1-2	large	TRBV6-5	CASSYLGPNYGYTF
TRBJ1-3	medium-sized	TRBV6-5	CASSYQDRVGNTIYF
TRBJ2-2	NA	TRBV19	CASLGGIVNTGELFF
TRBJ1-1	medium-sized	TRBV6-5	CASSYSRGNTEAFF
TRBJ1-4	medium-sized	TRBV27	CASSPLGQTNEKLFF